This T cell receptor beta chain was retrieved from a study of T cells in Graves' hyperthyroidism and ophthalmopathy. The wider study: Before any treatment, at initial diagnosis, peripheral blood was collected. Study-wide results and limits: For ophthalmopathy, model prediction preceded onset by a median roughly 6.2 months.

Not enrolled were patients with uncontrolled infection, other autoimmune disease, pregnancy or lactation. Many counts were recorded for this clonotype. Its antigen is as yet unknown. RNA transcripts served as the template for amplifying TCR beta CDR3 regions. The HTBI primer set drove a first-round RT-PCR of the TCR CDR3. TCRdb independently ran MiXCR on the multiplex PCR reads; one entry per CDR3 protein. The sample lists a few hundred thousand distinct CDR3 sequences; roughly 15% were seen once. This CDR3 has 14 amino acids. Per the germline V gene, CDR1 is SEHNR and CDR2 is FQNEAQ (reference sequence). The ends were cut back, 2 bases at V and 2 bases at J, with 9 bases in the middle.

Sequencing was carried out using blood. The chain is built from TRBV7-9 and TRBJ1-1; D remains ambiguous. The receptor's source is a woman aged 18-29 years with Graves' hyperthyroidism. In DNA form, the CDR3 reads TGTGCCAGCAGCTTAAATCTCCGCAACACTGAAGCTTTCTTT. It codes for CASSLNLRNTEAFF. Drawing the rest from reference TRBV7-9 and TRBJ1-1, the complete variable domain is DTGVSQNPRHKITKRGQNVTFRCDPISEHNRLYWYRQTLGQGPEFLTYFQNEAQLEKSRLLSDRFSAERPKGSFSTLEIQRTEQGDSAMYLCASSLNLRNTEAFFGQGTRLTVV.